This TCR beta chain was retrieved from a study of T cell responses to AZD1222 COVID-19 vaccine. Study-level points and caveats: Clonal diversity may have been underestimated, and the donors were mostly white British, with more females than males. Spike regions recognized by vaccine-associated CD4 TCRs spanned the protein, led by 160-218 and 743-854.

Profiling relied on immunoSEQ multiplex PCR, and the TCRdb table lists in-frame clones only, not all of them. Of 120,000 to 150,000 clones listed, around 90% are singletons. This clone was detected once. No antigen is known for it. V shed 1 base and J shed 3 bases, with 19 bases lying between them. Germline CDR1 reads MGHDK; CDR2 reads SYGVNS. CDR3 length: 17 residues. The chain is built from TRBV25-1 and TRBJ2-7, with D hard to call. This specimen consisted of peripheral blood, obtained 28 days after the second AZD1222 dose. This sequence was found in an adult who received the AZD1222 COVID-19 vaccine. For the CDR3, the DNA is TGTGCCAGCAGTGAATTTGACGGAGATCCTATTATCTACGAGCAGTACTTC. Encoded protein: CASSEFDGDPIIYEQYF.